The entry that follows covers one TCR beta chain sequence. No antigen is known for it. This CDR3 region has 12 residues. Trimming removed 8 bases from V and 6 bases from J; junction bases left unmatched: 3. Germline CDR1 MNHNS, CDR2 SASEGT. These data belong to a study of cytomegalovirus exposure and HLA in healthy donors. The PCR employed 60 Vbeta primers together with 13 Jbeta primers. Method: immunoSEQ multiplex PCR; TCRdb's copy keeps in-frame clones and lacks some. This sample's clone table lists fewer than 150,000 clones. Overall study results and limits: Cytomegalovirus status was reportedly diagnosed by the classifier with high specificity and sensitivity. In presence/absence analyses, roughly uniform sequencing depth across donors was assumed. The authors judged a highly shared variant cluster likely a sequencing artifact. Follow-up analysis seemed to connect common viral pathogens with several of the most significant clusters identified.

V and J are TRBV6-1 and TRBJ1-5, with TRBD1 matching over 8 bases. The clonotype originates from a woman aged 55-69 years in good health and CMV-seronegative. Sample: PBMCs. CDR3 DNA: TGTGCCAGCCAACAGGGGGGTCAGCCCCAGCATTTT. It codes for CASQQGGQPQHF.